The clone carrying this T cell receptor (beta chain) was found once. Its matching antigen is unknown. Using immunoSEQ multiplex PCR, the repertoire was profiled, and TCRdb retains in-frame clones only, with some absent. The sample shows tens of thousands of clones, about 79% of them seen only once. People who had autoimmune disease history or systemic immunosuppression were excluded. The CDR3 runs 16 residues. V lost 2 bases to trimming and J lost 4 bases, with 15 bases between them. Germline loops: CDR1 KGHSH, CDR2 LQKENI. This sample is drawn from a study of OX40 agonist ivuxolimab in advanced cancers. Study information: The dose-escalation group included hepatocellular carcinoma, melanoma, renal cell carcinoma and head and neck cancer. Study findings and constraints: Partial responders receiving 0.1-3.0 mg/kg showed among the lowest clonal expansion.

This receptor was taken from an adult with an advanced solid tumor such as melanoma, head and neck, liver or kidney cancer. Sequencing was performed on CD4+ or CD8+ T cells sorted from blood, taken in a trial of the OX40 agonist ivuxolimab. The chain couples TRBV18 to TRBJ2-1; D may be TRBD1 or TRBD2 (7 bases each). In DNA form, the CDR3 reads TGTGCCAGCTCACCAAGTAGACAGGGAGGGTACAATGAGCAGTTCTTC. It yields the protein CASSPSRQGGYNEQFF.